This TCR beta chain was sequenced for a study of blood T cell repertoires in COVID-19. About the research overall: The United States, Italy and Spain provided the acute and convalescent COVID-19 samples.

The germline V gene encodes CDR1 SEHNR and CDR2 FQNEAQ (reference sequence). V was pared by 3 bases and J by 3 bases, with 11 bases between. The CDR3 contains 14 residues. The table came from immunoSEQ multiplex PCR; TCRdb's copy has only in-frame clones and leaves some out. The sample gives some 150,000 clones, around four fifths of which show up once; about 3.1% is in the top ten. This TCR derives from a woman between 35 and 50 years old with active or convalescent COVID-19. The chain combines TRBV7-9 with TRBJ1-1, with D possibly TRBD1 on 6 matching bases. The sequencing sample was made of peripheral blood. The DNA for the CDR3 is TGTGCCAGCAGCTTCGGGCAGGGGTACACTGAAGCTTTCTTT. Amino acid sequence: CASSFGQGYTEAFF. The whole variable domain, remainder taken from reference TRBV7-9 and TRBJ1-1, is DTGVSQNPRHKITKRGQNVTFRCDPISEHNRLYWYRQTLGQGPEFLTYFQNEAQLEKSRLLSDRFSAERPKGSFSTLEIQRTEQGDSAMYLCASSFGQGYTEAFFGQGTRLTVV.